This T cell receptor beta chain is from a study of blood T cell repertoires in COVID-19. Some clones are missing from TCRdb's copy, which holds only in-frame ones; the method was immunoSEQ multiplex PCR. The sample contains about 240,000 clones, around 90% of which appear only once. CDR3 length: 14 residues. V lost 6 bases and J lost 5, with 16 bases in between. The germline V gene encodes CDR1 LNHDA and CDR2 SQIVND (reference sequence). The chain carries TRBV19 and TRBJ1-1, with D perhaps matching TRBD1 (6 bases). The TCR originated in a man in his 60s who had recovered from COVID-19. The sequenced sample consisted of peripheral blood. In nucleotides, the CDR3 is TGTGCCAGTAGCGGAAGCTACAGGGAAACTGAAGCTTTCTTT. The encoded protein is CASSGSYRETEAFF.